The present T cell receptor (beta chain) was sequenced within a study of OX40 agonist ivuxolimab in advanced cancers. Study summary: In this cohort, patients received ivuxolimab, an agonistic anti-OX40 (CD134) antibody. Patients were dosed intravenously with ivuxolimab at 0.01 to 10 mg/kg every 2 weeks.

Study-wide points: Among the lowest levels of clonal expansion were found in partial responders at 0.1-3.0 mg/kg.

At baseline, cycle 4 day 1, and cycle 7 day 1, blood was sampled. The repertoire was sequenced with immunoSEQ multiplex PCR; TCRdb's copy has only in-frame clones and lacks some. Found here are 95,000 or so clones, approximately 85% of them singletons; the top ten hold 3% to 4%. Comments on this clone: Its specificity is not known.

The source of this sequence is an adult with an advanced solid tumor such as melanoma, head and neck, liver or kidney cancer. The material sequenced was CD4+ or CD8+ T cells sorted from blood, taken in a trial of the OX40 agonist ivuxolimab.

The CDR3: CAWMEAGVFGSSGANVLTF. As DNA, the CDR3 is TGTGCCTGGATGGAGGCGGGGGTATTCGGATCCTCTGGGGCCAACGTCCTGACTTTC. The chain links TRBV30 to TRBJ2-6; 7 bases map to TRBD2. In germline, CDR1 is GTSNPN, CDR2 SVGIG (reference sequence). Germline trimming cut 4 bases from V and 0 bases from J; bases unmatched to any gene: 15. This CDR3 has 19 residues.